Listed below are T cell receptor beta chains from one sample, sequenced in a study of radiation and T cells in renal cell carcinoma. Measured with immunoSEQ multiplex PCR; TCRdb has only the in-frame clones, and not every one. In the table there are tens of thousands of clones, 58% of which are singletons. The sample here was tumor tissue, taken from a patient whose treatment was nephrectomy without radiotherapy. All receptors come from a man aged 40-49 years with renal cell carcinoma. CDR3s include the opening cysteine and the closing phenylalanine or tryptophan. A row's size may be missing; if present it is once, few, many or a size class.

CDR3: CASNRDPGVGETQYF
J: TRBJ2-5
length: 15
V: TRBV6-1
size: .

CDR3: CASSLESSNEQFF
J: TRBJ2-1
length: 13
V: TRBV5-1
size: few

CDR3: CASSLLAGGRNEQFF
J: TRBJ2-1
length: 15
V: TRBV7-8
size: .

CDR3: CATLEPGHGKELFF
J: TRBJ2-2
length: 14
V: TRBV6-1
size: .

CDR3: CASSSVVGSQPQHF
J: TRBJ1-5
length: 14
V: TRBV28
size: .

CDR3: CASSLGPSGSKHEQYF
J: TRBJ2-7
length: 16
V: TRBV7-9
size: .

CDR3: CASSQVYGVYTEAFF
J: TRBJ1-1
length: 15
V: TRBV4-3
size: .

CDR3: CASSVATSGEETQYF
J: TRBJ2-5
length: 15
V: TRBV9
size: few

CDR3: CASSPTWSNQPQHF
J: TRBJ1-5
length: 14
V: TRBV5-8
size: .

CDR3: CASSLDGNYGYTF
J: TRBJ1-2
length: 13
V: TRBV7-3
size: .

CDR3: CASSLIQGNYTF
J: TRBJ1-2
length: 12
V: TRBV28
size: .

CDR3: CASSLVDALRRGTDTQYF
J: TRBJ2-3
length: 18
V: TRBV11-2
size: medium-sized

CDR3: CASSPDRGDVYSTEAFF
J: TRBJ1-1
length: 17
V: TRBV18
size: .

CDR3: CASSFGASGTVEQYF
J: TRBJ2-7
length: 15
V: TRBV7-9
size: .

CDR3: CASSPGGWNTEAFF
J: TRBJ1-1
length: 14
V: TRBV19
size: .

CDR3: CASSRGGGTEAFF
J: TRBJ1-1
length: 13
V: TRBV19
size: .

CDR3: CATIAPGQGVTGELFF
J: TRBJ2-2
length: 16
V: TRBV7-8
size: .

CDR3: CASSGGRDYNEQFF
J: TRBJ2-1
length: 14
V: TRBV19
size: few

CDR3: CASSLSSGRYNEQFF
J: TRBJ2-1
length: 15
V: TRBV7-3
size: .

CDR3: CSVVTGRDQPQHF
J: TRBJ1-5
length: 13
V: TRBV29-1
size: few

CDR3: CSVEGGAKEQFF
J: TRBJ2-1
length: 12
V: TRBV29-1
size: few

CDR3: CASSRVPDRDTEAFF
J: TRBJ1-1
length: 15
V: TRBV4-3
size: .

CDR3: CASSRTILSQPQHF
J: TRBJ1-5
length: 14
V: TRBV6-5
size: .

CDR3: CATPGQASSGANVLTF
J: TRBJ2-6
length: 16
V: TRBV30
size: few

CDR3: CASGFQGSGNTIYF
J: TRBJ1-3
length: 14
V: TRBV19
size: once

CDR3: CASSLELNTEAFF
J: TRBJ1-1
length: 13
V: TRBV5-1
size: .

CDR3: CASSLTVNTEAFF
J: TRBJ1-1
length: 13
V: TRBV11-2
size: .

CDR3: CASSLTGHEQYF
J: .
length: 12
V: TRBV5-1
size: .

CDR3: CASSERVLGLGQGVRNEAFF
J: TRBJ1-1
length: 20
V: TRBV6-1
size: many

CDR3: CASSLGWPGELFF
J: TRBJ2-2
length: 13
V: TRBV11-2
size: few

CDR3: CASSDQVFTDTQYF
J: TRBJ2-3
length: 14
V: TRBV4-1
size: .

CDR3: CASSSGQGGYGYTF
J: TRBJ1-2
length: 14
V: TRBV5-1
size: .

CDR3: CASSSGGISVGRAFF
J: TRBJ1-1
length: 15
V: TRBV2
size: .

CDR3: CAGGTADQPQHF
J: TRBJ1-5
length: 12
V: TRBV6-1
size: .

CDR3: CASSLGPVGSGANVLTF
J: TRBJ2-6
length: 17
V: TRBV11-3
size: once

CDR3: CASRQQANYGYTF
J: TRBJ1-2
length: 13
V: TRBV2
size: few

CDR3: CASSPRGSGASDTQYF
J: TRBJ2-3
length: 16
V: TRBV9
size: .

CDR3: CASRDRDNQPQHF
J: TRBJ1-5
length: 13
V: TRBV6-1
size: .

CDR3: CASSFRRGETDTQYF
J: TRBJ2-3
length: 15
V: TRBV13
size: .

CDR3: CASSPGGVAGGNTEAFF
J: TRBJ1-1
length: 17
V: TRBV4-3
size: .

CDR3: CASRPRAMSNQPQHF
J: TRBJ1-5
length: 15
V: TRBV6-1
size: .

CDR3: CAWSVYHEKLFF
J: TRBJ1-4
length: 12
V: TRBV30
size: .

CDR3: CASSYSTDEQFF
J: TRBJ2-1
length: 12
V: TRBV6-6
size: .

CDR3: CASSYPGAGALTEQYF
J: TRBJ2-7
length: 16
V: TRBV6-6
size: .

CDR3: CASSSLASGDYEQYF
J: TRBJ2-7
length: 15
V: TRBV27
size: few

CDR3: CASSYRGAFGTDTQYF
J: TRBJ2-3
length: 16
V: TRBV6-5
size: few

CDR3: CASSSLGNTIYF
J: TRBJ1-3
length: 12
V: TRBV11-2
size: .

CDR3: CASSQQGGYTF
J: TRBJ1-2
length: 11
V: TRBV4-1
size: many

CDR3: CASSFRDKGTDTQYF
J: TRBJ2-3
length: 15
V: TRBV13
size: .

CDR3: CASSLAGDTGELFF
J: TRBJ2-2
length: 14
V: TRBV5-1
size: .

CDR3: CASSPDSGSETQYF
J: TRBJ2-5
length: 14
V: TRBV5-4
size: .

CDR3: CASSWGQGPGPRTFF
J: TRBJ1-1
length: 15
V: TRBV6-5
size: .

CDR3: CASSLGTGFGDEQYF
J: TRBJ2-7
length: 15
V: TRBV13
size: .

CDR3: CASSQGGEAGELFF
J: TRBJ2-2
length: 14
V: TRBV4-1
size: .

CDR3: CASSLILGKGVEKLFF
J: TRBJ1-4
length: 16
V: TRBV7-9
size: few